This entry is about one T cell receptor beta chain. The data belong to a study of shared T cell receptors in the human thymus. The table came from immunoSEQ multiplex PCR; TCRdb's copy has only in-frame clones and leaves some out. The sample gives approximately 490,000 clones, 75% to 85% of which show up once; about 0.013% is in the top ten. Trimming took 6 bases from V and 1 from J, leaving 3 bases between them. The CDR3 totals 12 residues. CDR1 and CDR2 from the germline V gene are SNHLY and FYNNEI. This sample also appeared in a second study, on human thymus T cells. That study reports: Thymus pieces cut out during corrective heart surgery were the tissue that was used.

This chain links TRBV2 with TRBJ2-2; D is undetermined. The receptor was isolated from a boy under two years old with a congenital heart defect. Sequenced: thymocytes. The CDR3: CASSRNTGELFF. CDR3 nucleotide sequence: TGTGCCAGCAGCCGGAACACCGGGGAGCTGTTTTTT.